This T cell receptor beta chain was recovered during a study of control samples from healthy donors and cancer patients. V was clipped by 0 bases and J by 7 bases, with 7 bases between them. CDR1 and CDR2 (germline): SGHDN, FVKESK. The CDR3 contains 13 residues. Generated by immunoSEQ multiplex PCR, the TCRdb table keeps only in-frame clones and is missing some. The data hold about 150,000 clones, with 93% observed a single time. The gene calls are TRBV14 and TRBJ1-5; the D is unclear. The TCR sequence derives from a man between 45 and 60 years old in good health. The sequencing input was blood. The CDR3, as DNA: TGTGCCAGCAGCCAAGATCCGGGCCAGCCCCAGCATTTT. This sequence encodes CASSQDPGQPQHF. Full variable domain (rest looked up from reference TRBV14 and TRBJ1-5): EAGVTQFPSHSVIEKGQTVTLRCDPISGHDNLYWYRRVMGKEIKFLLHFVKESKQDESGMPNNRFLAERTGGTYSTLKVQPAELEDSGVYFCASSQDPGQPQHFGDGTRLSIL.